A selection of T cell receptor beta chains follows, all from one sample in a study of blood T cell repertoires in COVID-19. Profiled with immunoSEQ multiplex PCR; TCRdb holds only in-frame clones, not every one. Counted here are 250,000 to 300,000 clones, 81% occurring once; the ten biggest clones make up roughly 2.9%. The specimen was peripheral blood. Every receptor here comes from a woman aged 55-70 years with active or convalescent COVID-19. Each CDR3 is given with its conserved first and last residue. The order of the fields is CDR3 length, V gene, D gene, J gene, clone size, CDR3 DNA, CDR3 protein. The D gene is left open where the match is weak. Clone size is stated in some rows and not others, as once, few, many or a class when expanded.

>13|TRBV6-5|TRBD1|TRBJ1-5|once
TGTGCCAGCATAGACAGGGGGCCCCAGCCCCAGCATTTT
CASIDRGPQPQHF
>15|TRBV15|-|TRBJ2-4|-
TGTGCCACCAGCAGAGGTCGCAGGGGCTTAAACATTCAGTACTTC
CATSRGRRGLNIQYF
>18|TRBV6-2/TRBV6-3|TRBD1|TRBJ2-5|-
TGTGCCAGCAGTCCCCTCGGGACAGCCCTGGGGGTCCAAGAGACCCAGTACTTC
CASSPLGTALGVQETQYF
>14|TRBV4-1|TRBD1|TRBJ1-2|-
TGCGCCAGCAGCCAAGATGAAAGACAGGGGGGTTGGACCTTC
CASSQDERQGGWTF
>13|TRBV24-1|-|TRBJ1-6|-
TGTGCCACCAGTGAACGGGAAAACTCACCCCTCCACTTT
CATSERENSPLHF
>14|TRBV19|-|TRBJ1-1|once
TGTGCCAGTAATTTCAGGGGCCAGAACACTGAAGCTTTCTTT
CASNFRGQNTEAFF
>15|TRBV7-8|-|TRBJ1-6|-
TGTGCCAGCAGCTTAGAGACGCGGGGGTATTCACCCCTCCACTTT
CASSLETRGYSPLHF
>15|TRBV20-1|-|TRBJ2-4|-
TGCAGTGCTAGTCAACTAGCTATAGCCAAAAACATTCAGTACTTC
CSASQLAIAKNIQYF
>14|TRBV27|TRBD1|TRBJ2-7|-
TGTGCCAGCAGTCCGAGGGACAGCTCCTACGAGCAGTACTTC
CASSPRDSSYEQYF
>15|TRBV5-4|-|TRBJ2-7|-
TGTGCCAGCAGCTTGGACAGGTTAGGAGATAGCGAGCAGTACTTC
CASSLDRLGDSEQYF